The text below deals with one T cell receptor (beta chain). The target antigen is unknown. These data originate in a study of beta chain features in type 1 diabetes. Findings and limits, study-wide: Type 1 diabetes patients had TCRB CDR3s that were shorter (moderately but significantly so) in all four CD4+ subsets.

The CDR3 is 16 residues long. The V gene end was trimmed by 6 bases and the J gene end by 5 bases; junction bases not matched to a gene: 11. Looked up from germline, CDR1 is WNHNN and CDR2 is SYGVQD (reference sequence). Expressed TCRB transcripts were sequenced, since all the RNA that had been isolated was reverse transcribed. Sequencing used immunoSEQ multiplex PCR; TCRdb keeps in-frame clones, though not all of them. The sample includes roughly 730,000 clones, roughly 12% of them seen just once. The V and J genes are TRBV10-1 and TRBJ1-1, with 11 bases matching TRBD1. This receptor was obtained from a man aged 18 to 29 with type 1 diabetes. The sequenced sample was naive CD4+ T cells from blood. Here the CDR3 reads CASSSGTGGRGTEAFF. The CDR3 bases are TGCGCCAGCAGCTCCGGGACAGGGGGTCGAGGGACTGAAGCTTTCTTT.